The present TCR beta chain was sequenced within a study of T cell repertoires and Cas9 in healthy adults. Background on the study: Characterization of SpCas9-reactive CD4 and CD8 T cells covered multi-effector potency, cytotoxicity and lineage. Study-wide findings and caveats: In vitro, SpCas9-reactive Tregs were reported to curb effector T cell proliferation and function.

This CDR3 comprises 14 residues. V was pared by 0 bases and J by 6 bases, with 10 bases between. Per germline, CDR1 SGHDT and CDR2 YYEEEE. Libraries were prepared by immunoSEQ multiplex PCR; TCRdb keeps only in-frame clonotypes and omits some of them. The sample shows approximately 21,000 clones, about nine tenths of them seen only once. In regard to this clone: Its target is not known.

The TCR was taken from a human donor in good health. Sequencing used CD4+ effector T cells (CD127+, CD25-, CD137-, CD154-) from PBMCs; culture status not recorded. The J gene is TRBJ1-5, the V gene TRBV5-6; TRBD1 is a possible D gene (6 bases). The CDR3: CASSLAGVGQPQHF. Written as DNA, the CDR3 is TGTGCCAGCAGCTTGGCAGGGGTGGGTCAGCCCCAGCATTTT.